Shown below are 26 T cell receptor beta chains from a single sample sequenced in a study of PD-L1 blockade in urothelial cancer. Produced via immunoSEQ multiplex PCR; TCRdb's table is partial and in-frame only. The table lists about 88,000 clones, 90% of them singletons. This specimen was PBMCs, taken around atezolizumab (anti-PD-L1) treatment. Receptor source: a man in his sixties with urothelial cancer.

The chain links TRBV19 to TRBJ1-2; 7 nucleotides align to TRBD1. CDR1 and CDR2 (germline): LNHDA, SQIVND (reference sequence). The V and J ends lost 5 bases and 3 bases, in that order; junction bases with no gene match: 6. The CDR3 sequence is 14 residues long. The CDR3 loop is CASSPIDRDYGYTF. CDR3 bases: TGTGCCAGTAGTCCCATAGACAGGGACTATGGCTACACCTTC.

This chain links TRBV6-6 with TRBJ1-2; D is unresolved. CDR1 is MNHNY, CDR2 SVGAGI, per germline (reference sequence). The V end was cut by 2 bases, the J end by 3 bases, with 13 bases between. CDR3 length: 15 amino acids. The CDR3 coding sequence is TGTGCCAGCAGTTACGCCAGTAACCTCGACTATGGCTACACCTTC. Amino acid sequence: CASSYASNLDYGYTF.

CDR3: CASRLPSGVTDTQYF. Written as DNA, the CDR3 is TGTGCCAGCAGGTTACCTAGCGGGGTCACAGATACGCAGTATTTT. The rearrangement joins TRBV7-2 to TRBJ2-3, with 9 bases aligning to TRBD2. J gave up 2 bases and V 6 bases, and 6 bases lay outside the gene matches. CDR1 is SGHTA, CDR2 FQGNSA, per germline. The CDR3 is 15 residues long.

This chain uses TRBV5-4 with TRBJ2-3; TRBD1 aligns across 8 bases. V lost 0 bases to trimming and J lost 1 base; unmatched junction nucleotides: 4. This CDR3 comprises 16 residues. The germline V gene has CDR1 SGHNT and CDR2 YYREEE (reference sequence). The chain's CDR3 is CASSLDATGGTDTQYF. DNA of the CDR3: TGTGCCAGCAGCTTGGATGCGACAGGGGGCACAGATACGCAGTATTTT.

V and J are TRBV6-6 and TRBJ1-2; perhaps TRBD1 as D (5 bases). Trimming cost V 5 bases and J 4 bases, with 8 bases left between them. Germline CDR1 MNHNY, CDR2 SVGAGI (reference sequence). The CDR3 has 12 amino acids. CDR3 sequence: CASSRGVYGYTF. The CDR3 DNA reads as TGTGCCAGCAGTCGGGGGGTCTATGGCTACACCTTC.

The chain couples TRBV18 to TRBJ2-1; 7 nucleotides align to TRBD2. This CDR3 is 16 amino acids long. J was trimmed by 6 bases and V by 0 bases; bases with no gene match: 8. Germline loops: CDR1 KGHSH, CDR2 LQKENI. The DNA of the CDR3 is TGTGCCAGCTCACCACCCGGCGGGAGTGCGGTCAATGAGCAGTTCTTC. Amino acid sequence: CASSPPGGSAVNEQFF.

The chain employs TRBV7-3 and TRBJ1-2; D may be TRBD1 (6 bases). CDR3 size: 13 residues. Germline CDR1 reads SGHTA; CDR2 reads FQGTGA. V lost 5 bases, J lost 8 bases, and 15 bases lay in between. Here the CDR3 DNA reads TGTGCCAGCAGCCCGACAGGTCCGGGGGGCTACACCTTC. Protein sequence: CASSPTGPGGYTF.

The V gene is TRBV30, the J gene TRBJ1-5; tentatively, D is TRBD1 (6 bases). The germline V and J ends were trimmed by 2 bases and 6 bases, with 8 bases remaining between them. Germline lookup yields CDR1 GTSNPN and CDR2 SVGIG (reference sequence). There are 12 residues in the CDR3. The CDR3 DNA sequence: TGTGCCTGGAGTCAGGGGTCTCAGCCCCAGCATTTT. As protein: CAWSQGSQPQHF.

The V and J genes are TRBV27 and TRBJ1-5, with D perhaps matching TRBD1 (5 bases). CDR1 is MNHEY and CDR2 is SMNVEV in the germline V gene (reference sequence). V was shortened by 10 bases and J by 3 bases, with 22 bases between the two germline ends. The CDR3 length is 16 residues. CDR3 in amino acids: CATLSWEQVDNQPQHF. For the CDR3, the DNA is TGTGCCACACTCTCGTGGGAACAGGTGGACAATCAGCCCCAGCATTTT.

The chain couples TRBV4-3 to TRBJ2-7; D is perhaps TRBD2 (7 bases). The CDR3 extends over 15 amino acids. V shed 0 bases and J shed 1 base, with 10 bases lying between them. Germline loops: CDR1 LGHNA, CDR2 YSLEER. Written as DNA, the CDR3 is TGCGCCAGCAGCCAAGATGAGGGGGGGTCCTACGAGCAGTACTTC. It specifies CASSQDEGGSYEQYF.

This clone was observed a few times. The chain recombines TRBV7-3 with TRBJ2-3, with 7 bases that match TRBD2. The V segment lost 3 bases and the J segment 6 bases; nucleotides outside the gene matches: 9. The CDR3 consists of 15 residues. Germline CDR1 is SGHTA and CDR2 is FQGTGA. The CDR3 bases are TGTGCCAGCAGCTTGTCGCGGGAGAGTAGGGATACGCAGTATTTT. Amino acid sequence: CASSLSRESRDTQYF.

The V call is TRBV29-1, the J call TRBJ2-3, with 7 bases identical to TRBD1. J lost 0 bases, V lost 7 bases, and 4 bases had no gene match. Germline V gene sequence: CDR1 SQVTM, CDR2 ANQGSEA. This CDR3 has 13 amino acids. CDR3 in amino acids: CSATTGSTDTQYF. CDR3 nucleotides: TGCAGCGCCACGACAGGGAGCACAGATACGCAGTATTTT.

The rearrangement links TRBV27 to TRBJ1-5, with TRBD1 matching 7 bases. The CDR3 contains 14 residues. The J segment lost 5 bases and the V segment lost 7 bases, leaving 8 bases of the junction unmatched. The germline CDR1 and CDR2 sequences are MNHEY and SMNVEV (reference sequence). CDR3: CASNRGTADQPQHF. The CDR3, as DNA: TGTGCCAGCAACCGCGGGACAGCCGATCAGCCCCAGCATTTT.

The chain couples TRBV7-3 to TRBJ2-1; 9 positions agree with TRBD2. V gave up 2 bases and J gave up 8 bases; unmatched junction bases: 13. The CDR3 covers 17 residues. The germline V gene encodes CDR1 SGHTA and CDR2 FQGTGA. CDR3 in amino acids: CASSLYGGRVDMDEQFF. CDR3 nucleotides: TGTGCCAGCAGCTTATACGGCGGGAGGGTTGATATGGATGAGCAGTTCTTC.

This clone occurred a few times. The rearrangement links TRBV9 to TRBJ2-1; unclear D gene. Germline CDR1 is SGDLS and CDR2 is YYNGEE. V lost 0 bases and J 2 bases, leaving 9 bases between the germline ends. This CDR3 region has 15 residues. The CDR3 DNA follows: TGTGCCAGCAGCGTAGTTGCGGATGCCTACAATGAGCAGTTCTTC. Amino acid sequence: CASSVVADAYNEQFF.

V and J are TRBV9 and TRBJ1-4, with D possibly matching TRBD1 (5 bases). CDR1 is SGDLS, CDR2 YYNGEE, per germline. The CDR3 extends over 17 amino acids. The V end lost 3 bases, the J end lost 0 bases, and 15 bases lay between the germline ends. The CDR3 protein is CASSGNQGPATNEKLFF. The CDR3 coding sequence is TGTGCCAGCAGCGGGAATCAGGGCCCTGCAACTAATGAAAAACTGTTTTTT.

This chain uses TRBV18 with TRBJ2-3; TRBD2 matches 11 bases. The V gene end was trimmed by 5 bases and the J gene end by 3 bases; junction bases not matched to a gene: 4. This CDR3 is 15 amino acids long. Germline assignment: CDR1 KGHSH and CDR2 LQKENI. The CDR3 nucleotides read TGTGCCAGCTCAAAAAGACTAGCGGGGACAGATACGCAGTATTTT. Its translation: CASSKRLAGTDTQYF.

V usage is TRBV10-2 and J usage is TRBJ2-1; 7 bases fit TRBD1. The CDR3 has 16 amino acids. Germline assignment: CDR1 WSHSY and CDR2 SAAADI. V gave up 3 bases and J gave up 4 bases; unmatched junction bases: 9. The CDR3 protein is CASSEEVRGLYNEQFF. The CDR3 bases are TGCGCCAGCAGTGAAGAAGTCAGGGGGTTATACAATGAGCAGTTCTTC.

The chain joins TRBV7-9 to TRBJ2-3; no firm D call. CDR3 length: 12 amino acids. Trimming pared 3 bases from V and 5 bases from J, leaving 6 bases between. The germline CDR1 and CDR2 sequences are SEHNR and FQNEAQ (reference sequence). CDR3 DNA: TGTGCCAGCAGCTTGTTTAGAGATACGCAGTATTTT. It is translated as CASSLFRDTQYF.

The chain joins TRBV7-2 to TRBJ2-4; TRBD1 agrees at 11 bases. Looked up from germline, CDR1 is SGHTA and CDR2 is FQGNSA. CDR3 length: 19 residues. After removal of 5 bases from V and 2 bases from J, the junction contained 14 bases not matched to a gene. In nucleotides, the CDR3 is TGTGCCAGCAGCCCGACTCCGGGACAGGGGGGGGGTACCAAAAACATTCAGTACTTC. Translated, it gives CASSPTPGQGGGTKNIQYF.

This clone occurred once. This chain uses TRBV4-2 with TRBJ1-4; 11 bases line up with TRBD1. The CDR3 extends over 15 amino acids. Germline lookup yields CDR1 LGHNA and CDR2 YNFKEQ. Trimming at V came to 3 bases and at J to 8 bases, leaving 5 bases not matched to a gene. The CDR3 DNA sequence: TGTGCCAGCAGCCATCCGGGACAGGGGGACGAAAAACTGTTTTTT. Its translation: CASSHPGQGDEKLFF.

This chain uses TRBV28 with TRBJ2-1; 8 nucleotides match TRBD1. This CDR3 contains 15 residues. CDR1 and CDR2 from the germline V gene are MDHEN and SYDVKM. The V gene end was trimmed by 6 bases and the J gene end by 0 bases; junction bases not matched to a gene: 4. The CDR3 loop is CASSPGQVSYNEQFF. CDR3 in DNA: TGTGCCAGCAGCCCGGGACAGGTCTCCTACAATGAGCAGTTCTTC.

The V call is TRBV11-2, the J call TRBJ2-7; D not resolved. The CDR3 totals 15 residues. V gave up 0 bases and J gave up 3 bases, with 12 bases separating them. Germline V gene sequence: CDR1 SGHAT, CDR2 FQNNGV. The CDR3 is CASSLDPPGSYEQYF. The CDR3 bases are TGTGCCAGCAGCTTAGATCCCCCCGGTAGCTACGAGCAGTACTTC.

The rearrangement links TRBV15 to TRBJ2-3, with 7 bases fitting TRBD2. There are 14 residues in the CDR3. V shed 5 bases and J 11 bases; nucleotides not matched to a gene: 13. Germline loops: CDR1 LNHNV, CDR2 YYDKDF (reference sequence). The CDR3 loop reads CATSSETSYRKQYF. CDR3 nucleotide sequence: TGTGCCACCAGCTCTGAGACTAGCTATAGGAAGCAGTATTTT. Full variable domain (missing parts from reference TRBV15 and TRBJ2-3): DAMVIQNPRYQVTQFGKPVTLSCSQTLNHNVMYWYQQKSSQAPKLLFHYYDKDFNNEADTPDNFQSRRPNTSFCFLDIRSPGLGDTAMYLCATSSETSYRKQYFGPGTRLTVL.

CDR3 coding DNA: TGTGCCAGCAGCAGAAGAGCTCAAGAGACCCAGTACTTC. This sequence encodes CASSRRAQETQYF. The genes are TRBV7-3 and TRBJ2-5; D is undetermined. Per the germline V gene, CDR1 is SGHTA and CDR2 is FQGTGA. The CDR3 is 13 amino acids. The V end lost 5 bases, the J end lost 2 bases, and 9 bases lay between the germline ends.

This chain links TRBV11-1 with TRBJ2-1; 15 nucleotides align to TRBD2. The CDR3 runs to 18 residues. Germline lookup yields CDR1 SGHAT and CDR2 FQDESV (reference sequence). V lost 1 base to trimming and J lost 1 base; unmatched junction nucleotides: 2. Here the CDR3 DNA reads TGTGCCAGCAGCTTAGTCGGGACTAGCGGGGGGTCCTACAATGAGCAGTTCTTC. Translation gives CASSLVGTSGGSYNEQFF.